This T cell receptor beta chain was profiled in a study of CD8 T cells in ankylosing spondylitis. General observations from the study: Matched ankylosing spondylitis synovial fluid reportedly contained a significantly enriched population of disease-linked clones. Within peripheral blood, clones linked to disease were CD8+ and relatively rare.

MiXCR, applied by TCRdb to the 5' RACE reads, yields one record per CDR3 protein. This sample yields 45,000 to 65,000 distinct CDR3 sequences, of which 6.5% to 9% are seen a single time; around 8.7% belongs to the top ten. This clonotype showed up many times. Its antigen is not identified. The germline gives CDR1 SGHTA, CDR2 FQGNSA. Trimming left V 5 bases short and J 5 bases short, with 16 bases between. The CDR3 consists of 15 residues. This sequence joins TRBV7-2 and TRBJ2-1; D may match TRBD1 or TRBD2 (6 bases each). Sample: blood, either unsorted or a sorted T cell fraction (not recorded which). The sequence was collected from a female donor with ankylosing spondylitis or in good health (not recorded which). CDR3 region: CASSVGPGADNEQFF. DNA for the CDR3: TGTGCCAGCAGCGTGGGGCCGGGGGCGGACAATGAGCAGTTCTTC. Based on the CDR3 plus reference TRBV7-2 and TRBJ2-1, the full variable domain is GAGVSQSPSNKVTEKGKDVELRCDPISGHTALYWYRQSLGQGLEFLIYFQGNSAPDKSGLPSDRFSAERTGGSVSTLTIQRTQQEDSAVYLCASSVGPGADNEQFFGPGTRLTVL.